The T cell receptor (beta chain) described here comes from a study of cytomegalovirus exposure and HLA in healthy donors (dated by TCRdb to about 2017). About the investigation overall: In an earlier analysis of 450 to 750 of the donors, 276 Gb of sequence data and about 110 million unique TCR beta sequences from 150 million to 200 million T cells were reported. The later analysis used no new phenotypic data to find candidate immune exposures, relying instead on TCR beta sequences and their occurrence across donors. Class I and class II HLA loci were covered by the typing at four-digit resolution. The T cell repertoires of 700 or so subjects were profiled by immunosequencing and related to cytomegalovirus serostatus. Every repertoire in the discovery cohort had been generated on one and the same sequencing platform. To study patterns of TCR occurrence, a later analysis re-analyzed previously published TCR beta repertoires from around 700 donors and added high-resolution HLA genotyping. A later genetic analysis used genome-wide SNP genotypes for about three fifths of the 666 donors, treating that subset as a discovery cohort. The study aimed to test whether cataloging public T cell receptors could reveal signatures of past pathogen exposure. Donor age, sex, ethnicity and CMV serostatus were collected together with the repertoire data. In an earlier analysis of about 590 of the donors, high-throughput TCR beta sequencing was used to judge whether each TCR beta V gene segment behaved as functional or pseudogenic. Typing coverage differed by locus: A, B, C, DRB1 and DQB1 were typed in about 620-630 donors, DQA1 in around 500, DPA1 in some 610, and DPB1 in just under 490. Four to six DR-DQ haplotypes were handled as single units for association and clustering because linkage in the cohort was strong. The study combined high-throughput TCR immunosequencing, statistical association of individual TCRs with disease status, and machine learning to predict cytomegalovirus infection status. Roughly 300 gigabases of sequencing data and 70 million to 85 million unique TCR sequences were included in an early release covering about 620 HLA-typed donors. The genetic ancestry cluster associated with self-reported Caucasian donors included about 81% of the roughly 400 genotyped donors. Among about 410 genotyped donors of the cohort, an average of approximately 220,000 unique TCR beta nucleotide sequences was sequenced per donor, of which roughly 17% were non-productive. Along with the roughly 700-subject first cohort, a separate validation cohort of approximately 110 different subjects was used. The paper as a whole reports these results and caveats: A later analysis found that TCR association rates varied across HLA loci, with DRB1 alleles showing the most associated TCRs and HLA-C alleles the fewest. Linkage disequilibrium might explain the correlated functional status among segregating V segments, but an unknown experimental factor could not be excluded. Specific HLA alleles were associated with 16,951 TCR beta sequences at a false discovery rate of 0.05 in a later analysis. Roughly uniform sequencing depth across donors was assumed in presence/absence analyses, although this assumption may not hold. Some IMGT-functional V segments, including TRBV6-2 and TRBV6-3, could not be distinguished by the 87-base-pair reads and were therefore excluded. According to a later analysis, parvovirus B19, influenza, CMV and Epstein-Barr virus appeared linked to several top co-occurrence clusters. Three of the identified cytomegalovirus-associated TCR beta chains were confirmed in vitro to be specific for cytomegalovirus antigens. When HLA alleles, especially DR and DQ, strongly co-occurred, TCR associations were difficult to assign to individual alleles. The authors suggested that the approach could potentially be extended to other disease states and immunological phenotypes. According to a later genetic analysis, donors in an Asian-associated ancestry cluster had fewer N-insertions in productive TCRs than the approximately 630-donor mean. A later genetic analysis associated a missense DCLRE1C variant with V-gene and J-gene trimming of TCR beta chains, and an independent cohort replicated the association. Because HLA typing was unavailable for some donors at each locus, only the typed subset was used in association tests. While some public TCRs were present in many individuals, most TCR sequences turned up only very rarely across donors. In a later analysis, most CMV-associated TCR beta chains were found to appear HLA-restricted, with HLA associations seemingly driven largely by CMV exposure. In both the original and validation cohorts, the classifier was reported to diagnose cytomegalovirus status with high specificity and sensitivity. In an earlier analysis of about 550 of the donors, most TCR beta V segments were observed in productive rearrangements about 90% or about 30% of the time, broadly matching IMGT annotations. The sequencing pipeline was judged likely to have produced a cluster of highly shared sequence variants as a technical artifact. The cohort was sequenced for TCR beta chains only, and without alpha or paired-chain data the features that could be detected were limited. Compared with equally common non-associated chains, HLA-associated TCR beta chains in a later analysis were more clonally expanded and had lower generation probabilities. A further reported finding was that TCR beta sequences accurately predicted the HLA-A and HLA-B alleles for most subjects in the first cohort. Fewer than 20 rarely observed V segments, including chromosome 9 orphons, were excluded from the earlier analysis of several hundred of the donors because counts were too low. Immune exposure information for the cohort was limited to CMV serostatus. A total of about 180 TCR beta chains were listed by the study as associated with cytomegalovirus.

To prepare the library, the immunoSEQ multiplex PCR assay was applied. The multiplex PCR relied on a mix of 60 forward primers for TCR Vbeta segments and 13 reverse primers for TCR Jbeta segments. A multiplex PCR assay on genomic DNA amplified the CDR3 region of rearranged TCR beta genes. Amplified TCR beta libraries were sequenced as 87-base-pair reads on the Illumina HiSeq System. In the authors' own workflow: In a later analysis, approximately 74 million unique TCR beta chains were counted across the roughly 610 repertoires, and roughly 10 million of these chains were shared by at least two donors. A nearest-neighbor algorithm error-corrected the raw reads and collapsed the reads into unique sequences, merging closely related sequences to remove PCR and sequencing errors. To assign V, D and J gene segments, CDR3 sequences were aligned to IMGT reference sequences. Each retained sequence needed at least a six-nucleotide match to both a V gene segment and a J gene segment. Rearrangements were classified as productive when the CDR3 lacked stop codons and remained in frame with V and J, and all other rearrangements were classified as non-productive. CDR3 was defined by IMGT convention, running from the second conserved V-encoded cysteine to the conserved J-encoded phenylalanine. In an earlier analysis of more than 550 of the donors, sequences lacking an unambiguous match to a single V gene segment were excluded. In an earlier analysis of 587 of the donors, V segments were called functional above 56.7% productive rearrangements and were called segregating when the between-donor standard deviation exceeded 5%. A statistical classification framework was built to diagnose cytomegalovirus status from the catalog of TCR beta chain sequences. V and J gene assignment, in a later analysis, came from comparing TCR nucleotide sequences with IMGT/GENE-DB human TR gene sequences. A later analysis assigned CDR3 sequences and most-parsimonious VDJ recombination scenarios with the TCRdist pipeline. In a later analysis, every TCR beta chain was defined by the combination of its CDR3 amino acid sequence and its V-gene family, and reads without a unique V-gene family were dropped. In a later analysis, several hundred highly shared, low-generation-probability nucleotide sequences were removed to address suspected cross-contamination and a sequencing artifact. A later analysis calculated a clonal expansion index for each public chain from normalized within-repertoire ranks of inferred template counts. Generation probabilities in a later analysis came from a VDJ recombination model fitted to out-of-frame rearrangements, and those results were checked against IGoR. Hypergeometric tests were used in a later analysis to score TCR-TCR, TCR-HLA and TCR-CMV co-occurrence, with a repertoire-size bias correction applied to the TCR pairs. A later analysis estimated false discovery rates by permuting HLA or CMV assignments 20 times. A later analysis grouped co-occurring TCRs with DBSCAN, adding TCRdist sequence similarity when clustering within HLA-allele-positive subsets. Co-occurrence clustering excluded repertoires with fewer than 30,000 or more than 120,000 public chains, plus five with anomalous nucleotide sharing. TCRdb carries this immuneACCESS record with in-frame sequences only. Its versions omit some clonotypes, under half of them owing to an unresolved V gene in the studies checked, with the rest unexplained. V and J calls and clone size follow that table, whereas D and trimming were derived from the DNA. This sample gives about 140,000 clones in total; less than 80% of them show up just once. The ten largest clones capture around 9.1% of the sample.

The cohort was made up of several hundred healthy bone marrow donors. All cohort members were sampled while nominally healthy, although unrecorded immune exposures were likely present. The donor tested CMV seropositive, placing the donor among the 310 or so seropositive members of the cohort. A peripheral blood sample was collected from each donor, and TCR beta sequencing was performed on peripheral blood mononuclear cells. The Qiagen DNeasy Blood Extraction Kit was used to extract genomic DNA from the blood cell samples. Of note for this clone: Which antigen it targets is not known. No quality values exist for individual bases; no much larger clone is one base distant.

As encoded in the germline V gene, CDR1 is ENHRY while CDR2 is SYGVKD. Cut back by 0 bases and 4 bases, the V and J ends lie 6 bases apart. The CDR3 runs 13 amino acids, cysteine and phenylalanine included. Only the CDR3 portion is preserved as DNA: 39 bases, with reading frame beginning at the first base. The chain employs TRBV10-3 and TRBJ1-2, with the D gene not clear enough to name. The sequenced material came from PBMCs. The source of this sequence is a woman in her forties or fifties in good health and CMV-seropositive. The DNA sequence follows: TGTGCCATCAGTGAGTCAGGAGGCTATGGCTACACCTTC. This yields the protein CAISESGGYGYTF.